A selection of T cell receptor beta chains follows, all from one sample in a study of blood T cell repertoires in COVID-19. Here immunoSEQ multiplex PCR was the method, and the copy in TCRdb shows in-frame clones only, minus some. Seen here are around 500,000 clones, roughly nine tenths observed once, and the top ten hold roughly 8%. The source material was PBMCs or T cells enriched from blood (not recorded which). The receptor set was obtained from a woman in her fifties or sixties who had recovered from COVID-19. Each CDR3 is given with its conserved first and last residue. The D gene is left open where the match is weak. Part of the rows lack a size; the others show once, few, many or a class for expanded clones.

TRBD1 TRBJ1-2 TRBV6-2/TRBV6-3 - CASSRQGVDGYTF TGTGCCAGCAGTCGACAGGGGGTGGATGGCTACACCTTC
TRBD2 TRBJ2-3 TRBV7-2 - CASSTTLAGVSTDTQYF TGTGCCAGCAGCACAACACTAGCGGGGGTTAGCACAGATACGCAGTATTTT
TRBD1 TRBJ1-5 TRBV11-3 - CASRQYLGQGKSQPQHF TGTGCCAGCAGGCAGTACCTCGGACAGGGAAAAAGTCAGCCCCAGCATTTT
- TRBJ2-5 TRBV5-6 - CASSLSTVRETQYF TGTGCCAGCAGCTTGAGTACGGTGAGGGAGACCCAGTACTTC
TRBD2 TRBJ2-3 TRBV5-1 - CASSSIAAGSSTQYF TGCGCCAGCAGCTCCATAGCAGCGGGGAGCAGTACGCAGTATTTT
- TRBJ2-2 TRBV3-1/TRBV3-2 - CASCRAANTGELFF TGTGCCAGCTGCAGGGCAGCGAACACCGGGGAGCTGTTTTTT
- TRBJ2-6 TRBV6-5 - CASSPGGANVLTF TGTGCCAGCAGCCCCGGGGGGGCCAACGTCCTGACTTTC
- TRBJ1-5 TRBV2 - CASRETGNQPQHF TGTGCCAGCAGAGAGACAGGTAATCAGCCCCAGCATTTT
- TRBJ2-1 TRBV24-1 once CATSDVNPRGNEQFF TGTGCCACCAGTGATGTGAACCCTCGGGGCAATGAGCAGTTCTTC
- TRBJ1-6 TRBV24-1 - CATSDLAGATDSPLHF TGTGCCACCAGTGATTTAGCAGGGGCAACGGATTCACCCCTCCACTTT
TRBD1 TRBJ1-2 TRBV10-3 - CAIWTGGAPDGYTF TGTGCCATCTGGACAGGGGGCGCTCCGGATGGCTACACCTTC
TRBD2 TRBJ2-7 TRBV28 - CATGIAGGPREQYF TGTGCCACCGGAATAGCGGGGGGGCCAAGGGAGCAGTACTTC
- TRBJ2-1 TRBV6-5 - CASARVLFNEQFF TGTGCCAGCGCTCGGGTCTTGTTCAATGAGCAGTTCTTC
- TRBJ1-5 TRBV3-1/TRBV3-2 - CASSQLGPDLSNQPQHF TGTGCCAGCAGCCAACTGGGGCCCGATTTAAGCAATCAGCCCCAGCATTTT
- TRBJ1-4 TRBV5-1 - CASSLGQTTNEKLFF TGCGCCAGCAGCTTGGGCCAGACAACTAATGAAAAACTGTTTTTT
- TRBJ1-4 TRBV9 - CASSFQGREDEKLFF TGTGCCAGCAGCTTTCAAGGCAGGGAAGATGAAAAACTGTTTTTT
- TRBJ1-1 TRBV14 - CASSLSSGTEAFF TGTGCCAGCAGCCTATCCTCGGGCACTGAAGCTTTCTTT
- TRBJ1-3 TRBV19 - CASSIAGTGNTIYF TGTGCCAGTAGTATTGCGGGAACTGGAAACACCATATATTTT
- TRBJ1-1 TRBV14 few CASSQGAVAFF TGTGCCAGCAGCCAGGGGGCTGTAGCTTTCTTT
- TRBJ1-2 TRBV14 once CASSQGWQGGYGYTF TGTGCCAGCAGCCAAGGGTGGCAGGGCGGCTATGGCTACACCTTC
- TRBJ2-5 TRBV12-3/TRBV12-4 - CASTVGGQETQYF TGTGCCAGCACCGTGGGGGGACAAGAGACCCAGTACTTC
- TRBJ2-1 TRBV18 - CASSPPPGDSYEQFF TGTGCCAGCTCACCACCCCCCGGGGATAGTTATGAGCAGTTCTTC
TRBD2 TRBJ2-3 TRBV20-1 - CSVAGTGTQYF TGCAGTGTAGCGGGGACGGGTACGCAGTATTTT
- TRBJ1-5 TRBV6-5 - CASIREVGNQPQHF TGTGCCAGCATTCGAGAAGTTGGCAATCAGCCCCAGCATTTT
- TRBJ2-2 TRBV5-6 - CASSSWAGGGELFF TGTGCCAGCAGCTCCTGGGCGGGTGGAGGGGAGCTGTTTTTT
- TRBJ1-2 TRBV14 - CASSQGGAYTF TGTGCCAGCAGCCAAGGTGGAGCCTACACCTTC
- TRBJ1-2 TRBV27 once CASSLRGTADYGYTF TGTGCCAGCAGTTTACGGGGAACAGCCGACTATGGCTACACCTTC
- TRBJ2-5 TRBV24-1 - CATSDPSSPGVETQYF TGTGCCACCAGTGACCCCTCATCCCCAGGGGTGGAGACCCAGTACTTC
- TRBJ2-1 TRBV7-9 - CASSPSVSSYNEQFF TGTGCCAGCAGCCCCTCGGTGAGCTCCTACAATGAGCAGTTCTTC
- TRBJ2-3 TRBV5-8 - CASSPRDSGTDTQYF TGTGCCAGCAGCCCCCGGGACTCAGGCACAGATACGCAGTATTTT
- TRBJ2-1 TRBV25-1 - CASSEGASWNEQFF TGTGCCAGCAGTGAGGGGGCTTCGTGGAATGAGCAGTTCTTC
- TRBJ2-7 TRBV6-5 - CASSYVTDSYEQYF TGTGCCAGCAGTTACGTGACAGATTCCTACGAGCAGTACTTC
- TRBJ1-5 TRBV9 once CASSAKGDQPQHF TGTGCCAGCAGCGCTAAGGGGGATCAGCCCCAGCATTTT
- TRBJ2-6 TRBV6-5 few CASGMGPGANVLTF TGTGCCAGCGGGATGGGGCCTGGGGCCAACGTCCTGACTTTC
- TRBJ2-2 TRBV7-9 - CASSLGRQGRAGELFF TGTGCCAGCAGCTTGGGGCGACAGGGGAGGGCCGGGGAGCTGTTTTTT
- TRBJ1-1 TRBV2 few CASSEARQIEAFF TGTGCCAGCAGTGAAGCGAGGCAGATTGAAGCTTTCTTT
- TRBJ2-3 TRBV24-1 - CATSDGLAGGSTQYF TGTGCCACCAGTGATGGGCTAGCCGGTGGGAGTACGCAGTATTTT
- TRBJ1-1 TRBV6-5 - CASMIGGDGTEAFF TGTGCCAGCATGATTGGGGGGGACGGAACTGAAGCTTTCTTT
TRBD1 TRBJ2-2 TRBV18 once CASSPRGSTGELFF TGTGCCAGCTCACCCAGGGGGAGCACCGGGGAGCTGTTTTTT
TRBD1 TRBJ1-4 TRBV4-1 - CASSQGQGNEKLFF TGCGCCAGCAGCCAGGGACAGGGTAATGAAAAACTGTTTTTT
TRBD2 TRBJ2-3 TRBV10-3 - CAITNTGTSGGEGTDTQYF TGTGCCATCACCAACACTGGGACTAGCGGGGGCGAAGGTACAGATACGCAGTATTTT
TRBD2 TRBJ2-1 TRBV7-2 once CASSSLGLAGAPYNEQFF TGTGCCAGCAGCTCCCTAGGACTAGCGGGTGCCCCCTACAATGAGCAGTTCTTC
- TRBJ2-1 TRBV7-7 - CASSSSTDPGSRNEQFF TGTGCCAGCAGCTCGTCGACAGACCCCGGGAGCAGAAATGAGCAGTTCTTC
TRBD2 TRBJ2-3 TRBV6-5 - CASELAGGTDTQYF TGTGCCAGCGAACTAGCGGGGGGAACAGATACGCAGTATTTT
TRBD1 TRBJ1-2 TRBV4-2 - CASSQDRTGGASGYTF TGTGCCAGCAGCCAAGATAGAACAGGGGGCGCCTCTGGCTACACCTTC
- TRBJ2-3 TRBV24-1 - CATSDPGITDTQYF TGTGCCACCAGTGATCCAGGTATCACAGATACGCAGTATTTT
TRBD1 TRBJ1-2 TRBV3-1/TRBV3-2 - CASSQAGGDGYTF TGTGCCAGCAGCCAGGCAGGGGGCGATGGCTACACCTTC
- TRBJ2-7 TRBV5-1 once CASSLDNTYEQYF TGCGCCAGCAGCTTGGATAATACCTACGAGCAGTACTTC
- TRBJ2-3 TRBV9 - CASSAETGYTQYF TGTGCCAGCAGCGCCGAAACGGGGTACACGCAGTATTTT